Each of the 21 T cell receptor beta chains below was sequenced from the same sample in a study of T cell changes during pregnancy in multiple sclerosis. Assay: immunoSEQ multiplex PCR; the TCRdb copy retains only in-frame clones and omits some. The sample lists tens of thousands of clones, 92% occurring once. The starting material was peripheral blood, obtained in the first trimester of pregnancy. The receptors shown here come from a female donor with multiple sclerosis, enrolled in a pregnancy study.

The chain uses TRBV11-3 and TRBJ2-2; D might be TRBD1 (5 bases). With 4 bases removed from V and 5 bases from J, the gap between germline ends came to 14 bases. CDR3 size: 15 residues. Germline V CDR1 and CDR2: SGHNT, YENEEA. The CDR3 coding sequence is TGTGCCAGCAGCTACCAGGGTCGGTCGACCGGGGAGCTGTTTTTT. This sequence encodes CASSYQGRSTGELFF.

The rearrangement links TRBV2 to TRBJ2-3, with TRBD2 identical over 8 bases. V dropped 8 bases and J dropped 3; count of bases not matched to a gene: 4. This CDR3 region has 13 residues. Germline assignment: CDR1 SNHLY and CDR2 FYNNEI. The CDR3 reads CASLQRETDTQYF. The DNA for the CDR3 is TGTGCCAGCTTACAGCGGGAGACAGATACGCAGTATTTT.

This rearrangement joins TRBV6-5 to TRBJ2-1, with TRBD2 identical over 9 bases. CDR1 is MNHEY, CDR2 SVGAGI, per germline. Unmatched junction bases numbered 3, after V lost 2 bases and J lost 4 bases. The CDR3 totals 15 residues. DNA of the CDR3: TGTGCCAGCAGTTACAAGGCGGGAGGGTACAATGAGCAGTTCTTC. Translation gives CASSYKAGGYNEQFF.

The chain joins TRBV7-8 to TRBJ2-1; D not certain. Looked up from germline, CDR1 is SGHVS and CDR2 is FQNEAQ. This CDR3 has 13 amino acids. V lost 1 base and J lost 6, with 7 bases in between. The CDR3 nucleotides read TGTGCCAGCAGCTTAGGTAGTTTCAATGAGCAGTTCTTC. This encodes CASSLGSFNEQFF.

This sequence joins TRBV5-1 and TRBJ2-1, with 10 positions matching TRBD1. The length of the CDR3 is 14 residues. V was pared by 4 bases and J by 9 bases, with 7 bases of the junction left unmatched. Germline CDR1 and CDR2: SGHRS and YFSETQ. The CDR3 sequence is CASSPGQGIFEQFF. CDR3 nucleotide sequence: TGCGCCAGCAGCCCGGGACAGGGGATTTTTGAGCAGTTCTTC.

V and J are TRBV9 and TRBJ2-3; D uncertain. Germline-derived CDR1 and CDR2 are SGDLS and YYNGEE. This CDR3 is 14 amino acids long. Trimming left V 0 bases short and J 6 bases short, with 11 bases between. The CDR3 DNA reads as TGTGCCAGCAGCGTAGGGCCAGTATGGGATACGCAGTATTTT. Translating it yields CASSVGPVWDTQYF.

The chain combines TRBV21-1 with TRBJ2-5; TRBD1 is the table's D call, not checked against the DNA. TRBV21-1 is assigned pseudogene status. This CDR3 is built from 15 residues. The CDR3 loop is CASSKRQTRQETQYF. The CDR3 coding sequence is TGTGCCAGCAGTAAACGACAGACCCGGCAAGAGACCCAGTACTTC.

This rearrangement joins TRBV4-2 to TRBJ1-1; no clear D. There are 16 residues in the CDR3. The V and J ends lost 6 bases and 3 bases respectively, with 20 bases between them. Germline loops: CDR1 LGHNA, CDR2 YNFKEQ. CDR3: CASSGSADGSDTEAFF. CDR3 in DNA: TGTGCCAGCAGTGGCAGCGCCGACGGGTCGGACACTGAAGCTTTCTTT.

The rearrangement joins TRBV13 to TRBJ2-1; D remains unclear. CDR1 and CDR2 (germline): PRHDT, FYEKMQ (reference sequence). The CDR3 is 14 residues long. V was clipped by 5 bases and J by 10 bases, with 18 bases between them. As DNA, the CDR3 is TGTGCCAGCAGCCCCGTATCGATGCTTCGGGAGCAGTTCTTC. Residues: CASSPVSMLREQFF.

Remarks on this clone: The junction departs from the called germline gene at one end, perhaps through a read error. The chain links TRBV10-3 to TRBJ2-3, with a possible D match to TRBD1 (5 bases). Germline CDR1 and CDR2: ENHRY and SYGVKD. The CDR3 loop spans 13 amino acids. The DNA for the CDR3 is TGTGCCATCAGTGAGACTGACACAGGTACGCAGTATTTT. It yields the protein CAISETDTGTQYF.

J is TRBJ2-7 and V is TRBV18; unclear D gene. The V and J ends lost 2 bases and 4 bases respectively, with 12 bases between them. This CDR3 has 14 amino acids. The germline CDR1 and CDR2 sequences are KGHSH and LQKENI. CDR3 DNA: TGTGCCAGCTCACCATTTCCGAAAACTTACGAGCAGTACTTC. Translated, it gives CASSPFPKTYEQYF.

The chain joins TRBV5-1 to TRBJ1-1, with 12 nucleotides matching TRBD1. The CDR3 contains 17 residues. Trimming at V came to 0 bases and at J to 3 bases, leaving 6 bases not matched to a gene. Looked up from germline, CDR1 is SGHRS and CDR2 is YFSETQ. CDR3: CASSLAGQGAVDTEAFF. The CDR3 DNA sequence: TGCGCCAGCAGCTTGGCGGGACAGGGGGCTGTGGACACTGAAGCTTTCTTT. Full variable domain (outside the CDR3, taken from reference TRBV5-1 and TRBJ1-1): KAGVTQTPRYLIKTRGQQVTLSCSPISGHRSVSWYQQTPGQGLQFLFEYFSETQRNKGNFPGRFSGRQFSNSRSEMNVSTLELGDSALYLCASSLAGQGAVDTEAFFGQGTRLTVV.

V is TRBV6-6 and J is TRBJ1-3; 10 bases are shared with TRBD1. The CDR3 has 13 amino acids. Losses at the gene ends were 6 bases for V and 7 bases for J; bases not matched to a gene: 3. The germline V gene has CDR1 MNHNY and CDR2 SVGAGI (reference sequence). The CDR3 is CASSPDRGNTIYF. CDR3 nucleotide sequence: TGTGCCAGCAGCCCGGACAGGGGGAACACCATATATTTT.

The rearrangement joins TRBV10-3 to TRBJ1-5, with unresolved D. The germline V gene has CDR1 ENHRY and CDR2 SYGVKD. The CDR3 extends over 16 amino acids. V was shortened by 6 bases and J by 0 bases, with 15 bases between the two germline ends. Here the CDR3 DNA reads TGTGCCATCAGCCCGATGGCACCCGCTAGCAATCAGCCCCAGCATTTT. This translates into CAISPMAPASNQPQHF.

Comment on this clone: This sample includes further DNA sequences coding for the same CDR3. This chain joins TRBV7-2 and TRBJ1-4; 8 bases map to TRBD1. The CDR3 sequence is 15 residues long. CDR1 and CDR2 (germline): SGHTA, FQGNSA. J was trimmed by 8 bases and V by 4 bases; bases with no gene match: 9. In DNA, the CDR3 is TGTGCCAGCAGCTCCATCCAGGGGGCTCGGGAAAAACTGTTTTTT. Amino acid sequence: CASSSIQGAREKLFF.

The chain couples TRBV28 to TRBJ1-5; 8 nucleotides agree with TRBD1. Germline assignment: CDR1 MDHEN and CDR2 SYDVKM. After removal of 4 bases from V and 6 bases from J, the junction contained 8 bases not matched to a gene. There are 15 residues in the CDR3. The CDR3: CASSYSDREGQPQHF. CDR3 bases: TGTGCCAGCAGTTACTCGGACAGGGAGGGTCAGCCCCAGCATTTT.

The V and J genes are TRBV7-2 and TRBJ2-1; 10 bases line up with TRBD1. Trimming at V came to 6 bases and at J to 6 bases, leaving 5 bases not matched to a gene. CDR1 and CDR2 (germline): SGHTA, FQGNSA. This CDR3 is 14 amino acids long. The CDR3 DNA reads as TGTGCCAGCAGGTGGAGGACAGGGGGCAATGAGCAGTTCTTC. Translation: CASRWRTGGNEQFF.

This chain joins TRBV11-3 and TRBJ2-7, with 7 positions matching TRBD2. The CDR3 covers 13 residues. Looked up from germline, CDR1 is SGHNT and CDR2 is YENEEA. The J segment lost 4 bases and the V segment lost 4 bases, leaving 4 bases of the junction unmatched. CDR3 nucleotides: TGTGCCAGCAGCTCGGGACTACGATACGAGCAGTACTTC. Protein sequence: CASSSGLRYEQYF.

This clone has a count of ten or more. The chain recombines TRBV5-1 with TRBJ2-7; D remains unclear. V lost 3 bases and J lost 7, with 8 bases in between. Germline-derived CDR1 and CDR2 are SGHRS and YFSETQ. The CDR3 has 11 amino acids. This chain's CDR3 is CASSYNQEQYF. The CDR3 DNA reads TGCGCCAGCAGCTATAACCAGGAGCAGTACTTC.

The CDR3 coding sequence is TGTGCCAGCAGCCAAGAAGGGCAGGGGGCGTTTATAGCTTTCTTT. Amino acids: CASSQEGQGAFIAFF. J is TRBJ1-1 and V is TRBV7-6; TRBD1 aligns across 8 bases. CDR1 and CDR2 from the germline V gene are SGHVS and FNYEAQ. The ends lost 5 bases at V and 10 bases at J; junction bases unmatched: 15. The CDR3 extends over 15 amino acids.

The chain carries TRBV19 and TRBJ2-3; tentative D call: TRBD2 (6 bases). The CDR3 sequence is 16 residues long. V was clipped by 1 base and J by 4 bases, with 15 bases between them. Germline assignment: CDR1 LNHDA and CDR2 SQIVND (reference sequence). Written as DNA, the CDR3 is TGTGCCAGTAGTATAGGTGGGGGGTCGAACGCAGATACGCAGTATTTT. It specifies CASSIGGGSNADTQYF.